This T cell receptor beta chain was retrieved from a study of T cell responses to AZD1222 COVID-19 vaccine. Overall study results and limits: Spike as a whole was targeted by vaccine-associated CD4 TCRs, dominant at 160-218 and 743-854.

Germline-derived CDR1 and CDR2 are MNHEY and SVGAGI. This CDR3 spans 15 amino acids. J was trimmed by 0 bases and V by 5 bases; bases with no gene match: 7. Assay used: immunoSEQ multiplex PCR; TCRdb lists only in-frame clones, some missing. The sample includes under 200,000 clones, approximately 90% of them seen just once. Concerning this clone: Antigen unknown.

The clonotype comes from an adult in good health. Here the sequenced sample was peripheral blood, taken on day 0 of AZD1222 vaccination. The chain joins TRBV6-5 to TRBJ2-7, with 7 bases lining up with TRBD1. The CDR3 region is CASSLYPGGSYEQYF. The DNA of the CDR3 is TGTGCCAGCAGTCTTTACCCAGGGGGCTCCTACGAGCAGTACTTC.